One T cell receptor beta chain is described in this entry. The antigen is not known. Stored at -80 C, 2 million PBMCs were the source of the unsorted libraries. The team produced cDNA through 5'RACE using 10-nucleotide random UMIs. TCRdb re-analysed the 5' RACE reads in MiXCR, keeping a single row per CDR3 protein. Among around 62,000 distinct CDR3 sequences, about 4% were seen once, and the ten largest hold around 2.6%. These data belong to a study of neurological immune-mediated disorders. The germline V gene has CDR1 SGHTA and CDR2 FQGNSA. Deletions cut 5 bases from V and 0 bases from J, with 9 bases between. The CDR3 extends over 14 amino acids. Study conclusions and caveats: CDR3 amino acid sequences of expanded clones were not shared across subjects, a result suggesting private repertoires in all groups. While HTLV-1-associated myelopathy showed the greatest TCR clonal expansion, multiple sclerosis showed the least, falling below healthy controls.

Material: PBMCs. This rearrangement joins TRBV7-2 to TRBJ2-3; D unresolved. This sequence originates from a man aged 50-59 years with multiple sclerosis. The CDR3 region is CASSPGYSTDTQYF. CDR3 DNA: TGTGCCAGCAGCCCCGGTTATAGCACAGATACGCAGTATTTT.